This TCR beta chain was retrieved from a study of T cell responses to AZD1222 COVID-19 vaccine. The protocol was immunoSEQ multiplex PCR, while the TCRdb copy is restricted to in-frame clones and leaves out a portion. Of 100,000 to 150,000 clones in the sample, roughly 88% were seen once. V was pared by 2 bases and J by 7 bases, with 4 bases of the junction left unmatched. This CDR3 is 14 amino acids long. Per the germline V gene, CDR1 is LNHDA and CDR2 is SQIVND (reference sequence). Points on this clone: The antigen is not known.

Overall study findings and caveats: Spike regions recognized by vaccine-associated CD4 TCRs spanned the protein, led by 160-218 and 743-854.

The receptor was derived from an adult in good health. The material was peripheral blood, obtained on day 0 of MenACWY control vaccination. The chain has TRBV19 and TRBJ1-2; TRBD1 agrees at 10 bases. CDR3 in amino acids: CASSIPGQGFGYTF. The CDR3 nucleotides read TGTGCCAGTAGTATACCGGGACAGGGGTTTGGCTACACCTTC. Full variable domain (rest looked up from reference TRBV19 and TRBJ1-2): DGGITQSPKYLFRKEGQNVTLSCEQNLNHDAMYWYRQDPGQGLRLIYYSQIVNDFQKGDIAEGYSVSREKKESFPLTVTSAQKNPTAFYLCASSIPGQGFGYTFGSGTRLTVV.